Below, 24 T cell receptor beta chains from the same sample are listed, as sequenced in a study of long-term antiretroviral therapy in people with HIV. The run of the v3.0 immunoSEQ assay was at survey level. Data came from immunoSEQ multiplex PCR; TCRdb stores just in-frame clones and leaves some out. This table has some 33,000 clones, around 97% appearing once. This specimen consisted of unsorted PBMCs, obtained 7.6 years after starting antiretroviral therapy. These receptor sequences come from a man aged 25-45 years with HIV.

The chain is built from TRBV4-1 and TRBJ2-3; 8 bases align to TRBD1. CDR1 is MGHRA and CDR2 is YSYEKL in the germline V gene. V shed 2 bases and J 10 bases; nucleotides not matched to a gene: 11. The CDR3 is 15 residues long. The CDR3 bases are TGCGCCAGCAGCCAACCGGGACAGGACCGCGGGGCGCAGTATTTT. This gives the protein CASSQPGQDRGAQYF.

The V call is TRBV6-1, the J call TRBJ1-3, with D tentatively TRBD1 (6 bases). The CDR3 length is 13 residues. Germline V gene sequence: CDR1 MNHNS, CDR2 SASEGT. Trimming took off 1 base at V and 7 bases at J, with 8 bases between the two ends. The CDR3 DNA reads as TGTGCCAGCAGTGAAGTGGGGGCGAACACCATATATTTT. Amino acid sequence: CASSEVGANTIYF.

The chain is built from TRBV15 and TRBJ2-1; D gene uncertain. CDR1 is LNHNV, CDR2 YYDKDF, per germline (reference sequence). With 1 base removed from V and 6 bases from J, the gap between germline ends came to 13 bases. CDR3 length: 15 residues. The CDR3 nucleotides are TGTGCCACCAGCAGAGCTCCCAGGTTAGGCAATGAGCAGTTCTTC. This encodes CATSRAPRLGNEQFF.

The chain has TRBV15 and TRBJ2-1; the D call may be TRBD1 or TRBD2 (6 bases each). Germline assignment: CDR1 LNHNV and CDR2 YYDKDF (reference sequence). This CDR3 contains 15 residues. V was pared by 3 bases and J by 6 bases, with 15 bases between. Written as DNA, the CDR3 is TGTGCCACCAGCAGGTCAGGGGAGGAGGGCAATGAGCAGTTCTTC. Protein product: CATSRSGEEGNEQFF.

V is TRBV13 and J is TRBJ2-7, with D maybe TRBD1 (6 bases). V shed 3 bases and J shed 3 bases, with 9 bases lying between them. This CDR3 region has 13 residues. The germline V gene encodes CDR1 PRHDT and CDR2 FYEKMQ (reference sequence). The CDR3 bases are TGTGCCAGCAGCTTGTCGGACAGCTACGAGCAGTACTTC. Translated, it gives CASSLSDSYEQYF.

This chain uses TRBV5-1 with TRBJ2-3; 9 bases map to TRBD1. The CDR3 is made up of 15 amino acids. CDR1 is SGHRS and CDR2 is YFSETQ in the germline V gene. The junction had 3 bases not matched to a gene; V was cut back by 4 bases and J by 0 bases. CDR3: CASSRQGVSTDTQYF. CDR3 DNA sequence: TGCGCCAGCAGCCGACAGGGGGTTAGCACAGATACGCAGTATTTT.

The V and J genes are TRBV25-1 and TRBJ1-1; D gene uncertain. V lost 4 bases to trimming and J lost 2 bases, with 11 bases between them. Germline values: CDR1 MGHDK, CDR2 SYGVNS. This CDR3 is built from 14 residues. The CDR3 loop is CASSARLINTEAFF. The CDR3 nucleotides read TGTGCCAGCAGTGCTCGGCTGATTAACACTGAAGCTTTCTTT.

CDR3 loop: CASSPDLARTQYF. In DNA, the CDR3 is TGTGCCAGCAGCCCCGACTTGGCCAGGACCCAGTACTTC. This chain uses TRBV7-9 with TRBJ2-5; D unclear. The germline V gene has CDR1 SEHNR and CDR2 FQNEAQ (reference sequence). This CDR3 has 13 amino acids. V gave up 5 bases and J gave up 7 bases, with 14 bases separating them.

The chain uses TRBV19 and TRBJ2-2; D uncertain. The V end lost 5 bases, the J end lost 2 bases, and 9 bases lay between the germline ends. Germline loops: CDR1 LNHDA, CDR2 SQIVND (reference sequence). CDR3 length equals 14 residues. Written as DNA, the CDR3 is TGTGCCAGTAGTCTCGAGGACAACACCGGGGAGCTGTTTTTT. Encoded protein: CASSLEDNTGELFF.

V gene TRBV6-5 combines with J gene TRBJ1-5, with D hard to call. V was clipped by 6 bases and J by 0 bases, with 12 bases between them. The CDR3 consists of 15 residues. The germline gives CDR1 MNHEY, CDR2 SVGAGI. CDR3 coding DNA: TGTGCCAGCAGCCACGGATTAGATAGCAATCAGCCCCAGCATTTT. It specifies CASSHGLDSNQPQHF.

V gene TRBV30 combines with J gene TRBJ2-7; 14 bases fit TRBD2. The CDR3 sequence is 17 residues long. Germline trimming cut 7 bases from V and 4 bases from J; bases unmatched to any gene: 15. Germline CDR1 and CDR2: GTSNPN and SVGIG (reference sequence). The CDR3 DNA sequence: TGTGCCTACAAACCCCCAAGGGGGACTAGCGGGAGTTACGAGCAGTACTTC. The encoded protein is CAYKPPRGTSGSYEQYF.

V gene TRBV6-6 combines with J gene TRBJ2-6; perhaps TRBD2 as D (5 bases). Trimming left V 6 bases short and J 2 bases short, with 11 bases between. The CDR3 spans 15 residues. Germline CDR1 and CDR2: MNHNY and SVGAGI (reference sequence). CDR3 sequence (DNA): TGTGCCAGCAGGGATGGGAGTACTGGGGCCAACGTCCTGACTTTC. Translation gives CASRDGSTGANVLTF.

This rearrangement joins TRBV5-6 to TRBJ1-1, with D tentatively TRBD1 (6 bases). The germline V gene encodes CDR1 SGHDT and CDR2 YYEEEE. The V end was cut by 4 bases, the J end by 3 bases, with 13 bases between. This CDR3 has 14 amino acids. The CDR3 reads CASSAPGGDTEAFF. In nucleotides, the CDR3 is TGTGCCAGCAGCGCGCCCGGGGGCGACACTGAAGCTTTCTTT.

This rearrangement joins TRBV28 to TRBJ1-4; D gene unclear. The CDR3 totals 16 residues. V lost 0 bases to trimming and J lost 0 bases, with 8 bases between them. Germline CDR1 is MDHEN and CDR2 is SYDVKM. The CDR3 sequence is CASSLWANPTNEKLFF. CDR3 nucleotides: TGTGCCAGCAGTTTATGGGCGAATCCAACTAATGAAAAACTGTTTTTT.

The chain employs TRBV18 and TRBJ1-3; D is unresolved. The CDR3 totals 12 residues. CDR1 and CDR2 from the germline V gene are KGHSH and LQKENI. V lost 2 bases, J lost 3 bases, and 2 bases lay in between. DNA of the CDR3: TGTGCCAGCTCACCAAATGGAAACACCATATATTTT. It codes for CASSPNGNTIYF.

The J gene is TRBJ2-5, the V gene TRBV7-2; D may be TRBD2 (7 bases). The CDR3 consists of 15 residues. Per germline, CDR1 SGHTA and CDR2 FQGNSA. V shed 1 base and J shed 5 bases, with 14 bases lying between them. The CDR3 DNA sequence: TGTGCCAGCAGCTTAGAGGGGGGGCGCTGGGAGACCCAGTACTTC. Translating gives CASSLEGGRWETQYF.

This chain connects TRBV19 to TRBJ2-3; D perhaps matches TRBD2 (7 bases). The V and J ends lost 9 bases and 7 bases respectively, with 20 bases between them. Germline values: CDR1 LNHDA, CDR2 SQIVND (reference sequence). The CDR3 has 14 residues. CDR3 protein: CASNNKGGLYTQYF. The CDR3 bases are TGTGCCAGCAACAATAAGGGGGGGCTATATACGCAGTATTTT.

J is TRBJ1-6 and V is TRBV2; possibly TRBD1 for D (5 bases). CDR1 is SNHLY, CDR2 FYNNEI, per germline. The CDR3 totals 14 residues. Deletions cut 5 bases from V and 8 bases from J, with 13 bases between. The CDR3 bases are TGTGCCAGCAGTAAGGGCAGGGTTGATTCACCCCTCCACTTT. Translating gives CASSKGRVDSPLHF.

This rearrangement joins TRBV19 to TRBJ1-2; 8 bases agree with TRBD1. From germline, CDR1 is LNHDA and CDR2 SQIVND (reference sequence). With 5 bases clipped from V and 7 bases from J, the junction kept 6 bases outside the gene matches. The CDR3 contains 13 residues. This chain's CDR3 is CASSVRGRSGYTF. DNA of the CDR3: TGTGCCAGTAGTGTCAGGGGGCGAAGTGGCTACACCTTC.

CDR3 region: CASSLDGTYYGYTF. In DNA, the CDR3 is TGTGCCAGCAGCTTGGACGGGACTTACTATGGCTACACCTTC. The V call is TRBV5-4, the J call TRBJ1-2; the D gene is possibly TRBD1 (5 bases). Germline-derived CDR1 and CDR2 are SGHNT and YYREEE (reference sequence). This CDR3 is built from 14 residues. Trimming removed 0 bases from V and 3 bases from J, with 9 bases in between.

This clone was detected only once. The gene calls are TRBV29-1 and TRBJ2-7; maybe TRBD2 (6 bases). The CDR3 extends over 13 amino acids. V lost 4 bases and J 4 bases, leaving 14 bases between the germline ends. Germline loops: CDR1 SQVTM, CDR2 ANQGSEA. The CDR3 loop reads CSVVLASIYEQYF. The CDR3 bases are TGCAGCGTTGTGCTAGCGTCTATTTACGAGCAGTACTTC.

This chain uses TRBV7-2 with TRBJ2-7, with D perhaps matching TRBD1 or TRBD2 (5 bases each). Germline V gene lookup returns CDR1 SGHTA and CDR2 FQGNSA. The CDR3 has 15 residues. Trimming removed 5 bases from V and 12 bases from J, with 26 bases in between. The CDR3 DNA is TGTGCCAGCAGCCTCATAGGGGACCTACGAAAGGAGTTGTACTTC. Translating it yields CASSLIGDLRKELYF.

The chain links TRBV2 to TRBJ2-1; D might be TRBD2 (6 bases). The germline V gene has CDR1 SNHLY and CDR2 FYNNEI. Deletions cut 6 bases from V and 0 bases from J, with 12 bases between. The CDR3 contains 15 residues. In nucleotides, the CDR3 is TGTGCCAGCAGGAAGGGCGGGAACTCCTACAATGAGCAGTTCTTC. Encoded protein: CASRKGGNSYNEQFF.

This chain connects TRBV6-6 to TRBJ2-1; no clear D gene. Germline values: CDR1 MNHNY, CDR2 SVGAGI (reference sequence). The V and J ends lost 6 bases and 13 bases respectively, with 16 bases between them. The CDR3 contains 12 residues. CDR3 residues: CASSSSVARQFF. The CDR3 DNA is TGTGCCAGCAGCTCCAGCGTGGCCCGTCAGTTCTTC.